The present TCR beta chain was sequenced within a study of blood T cell repertoires in COVID-19. Per the original methods: Estimated nucleated cell counts came from reference gene primer amplification. Clones were sequenced by immunoSEQ multiplex PCR, and TCRdb holds only the in-frame ones, with some missing. V and J calls and clone size follow that table, whereas D and trimming were derived from the DNA. The repertoire has roughly 380,000 clones, roughly 84% of them found once; the top ten carry approximately 3.1%. To note about this clone: The sample contains more than one DNA sequence encoding this CDR3.

The CDR3 length is 14 residues. Trimming removed 1 base from V and 2 bases from J, with 9 bases in between. In germline, CDR1 is SEHNR, CDR2 FQNEAQ (reference sequence). Allocation to cohorts depended on clinical history reported by the participants. Two negative PCRs, clearance, or symptom resolution had been documented for recovered Cohort 3 donors. This TCR came from a woman aged 25 to 39 who had recovered from COVID-19. The source material was PBMCs or T cells enriched from blood (not recorded which). The J gene is TRBJ2-7, the V gene TRBV7-9; TRBD1 is a possible D gene (6 bases). This CDR3 is CASSLGGGAYEQYF. CDR3 coding DNA: TGTGCCAGCAGCTTAGGTGGGGGCGCCTACGAGCAGTACTTC.